This TCR beta chain comes out of a study of PD-1 blockade in classical Hodgkin lymphoma (TCRdb year 2020). About the study as a whole: Nivolumab dosing was 3 mg/kg intravenously every 2 weeks, continuing until either disease progression or unacceptable toxicity. The study used TCR beta sequencing and CyTOF to define a peripheral blood immune signature of response to PD-1 blockade in classical Hodgkin lymphoma. General conclusions and limits of the study: Baseline TCR diversity was reported as lower in newly diagnosed patients than in healthy donors, and lower still in relapsed/refractory patients. CD4+ but not CD8+ TCR diversity rose significantly by C4D1 (p=0.0027 vs p=0.16), most apparent in complete responders (p=0.02). The study was limited to a single clinical trial cohort, and causes of repertoire differences, possibly disease activity or prior therapy, remained undefined. Among trial patients, those achieving complete response had baseline diversity similar to that of newly diagnosed patients, while diversity was significantly lower in partial responders and progressors. Patients starting nivolumab less than 1 year after ASCT had lower diversity and were excluded from later analyses to avoid confounding by immune reconstitution.

In light of the paper, this sample's time point label describes: cycle 4 day 1 (C4D1), after 6 weeks of nivolumab. Every trial patient had relapsed after autologous stem cell transplantation, and cohorts A, B and C differed in prior brentuximab vedotin exposure. The trial cohort was composed of over 50 patients with relapsed/refractory classical Hodgkin lymphoma, for whom complete response, partial response or progressive disease was recorded as best overall response. In the multi-cohort phase II CheckMate 205 trial, trial patients received single-agent nivolumab. An independent review committee assessed best overall response by applying the 2007 International Working Group response criteria. Trial PBMCs were collected just before the start of nivolumab (C1D1) and during therapy at cycle 2 day 1 and cycle 4 day 1. Peripheral blood was collected in 8 mL Vacutainer Cell Preparation Tubes, from which PBMCs were isolated by centrifugation and then cryopreserved.

Genomic DNA was extracted with the Qiagen DNeasy kit from unsorted PBMCs and from negatively selected CD4+ and CD8+ fractions. Amplification of TCR beta CDR3 regions was done by immunoSEQ multiplex PCR with primers that anneal to V and J segments. A synthetic immune receptor repertoire was used to minimize amplification bias, and any residual bias was removed computationally once sequencing was done. As for the authors' bioinformatics: Custom Python scripts were used to quantify repertoire diversity as the Shannon entropy index. Unsorted, CD4+ and CD8+ repertoires were analyzed separately, except in combined analyses where CD4+ and CD8+ sequences were merged in silico. A clone was considered expanded if an increase in frequency of at least 2-fold after treatment relative to C1D1 was found, and a pseudocount of 0.5 was applied to clones undetected at baseline. Singleton clones were defined as clones with 0 or 1 copy at C1D1, and non-singleton clones were defined as clones with 2 or more copies. By matching protein sequences in sorted samples from the same patient, clones expanded in unsorted samples were annotated as CD4+, CD8+ or unknown. Diversity changes from C1D1 to C4D1 were tested in paired samples using Wilcoxon tests. Imported from immuneACCESS, the table was reduced by TCRdb to in-frame sequences with V and J called. These copies leave out some clones; in studies compared against another copy, an unresolved V gene accounts for under half, and the cause of the remainder is not known. That table gives V, J and clone size, and the DNA gave D and trimming. In all, the sample holds roughly 6,900 clones, and roughly 90% of those were seen once. The ten largest clonotypes hold 40% to 50% of the sample.

This clone was seen a single time. Which antigen it targets is not known. The record has no base qualities; no much larger clone is one base away. Looking up the germline V gene yields CDR1 SGHRS and CDR2 YFSETQ. The CDR3 has 14 amino acids, counting the end cysteine and phenylalanine. Only the CDR3 DNA stays, 42 bases, in frame from base 1. Deletion took 0 bases off V and 0 bases off J, with a span of 6 bases between the germline ends. This receptor was identified in a human donor with classical Hodgkin lymphoma. The chain is assembled from TRBV5-1 and TRBJ2-5; no D segment can be confidently identified. Sequenced material: peripheral blood mononuclear cells (PBMCs), taken before the fourth cycle of nivolumab. The CDR3 corresponds to CASSLANNQETQYF. DNA sequence: TGCGCCAGCAGCTTGGCAAATAACCAAGAGACCCAGTACTTC.